This TCR beta chain stems from a study of cytomegalovirus exposure and HLA in healthy donors. Germline CDR1 and CDR2: LGHNT and FRNRAP. V was cut by 3 bases and J by 0 bases, with 11 bases left in between. The CDR3 has 16 amino acids. Primers for the PCR totalled 60 Vbeta and 13 Jbeta. Here immunoSEQ multiplex PCR was the method, and the copy in TCRdb shows in-frame clones only, minus some. The sample gives about 120,000 clones, 70% to 80% of which show up once; roughly an eighth is in the top ten. The genes are TRBV12-5 and TRBJ1-4; no clear D. The specimen was PBMCs. This TCR came from a middle-aged woman in good health and CMV-seropositive. CDR3 DNA sequence: TGTGCTAGTGGTTTAGCGGCGGGAGCAACTAATGAAAAACTGTTTTTT. Amino acids: CASGLAAGATNEKLFF.